One and the same sample provided the 26 T cell receptor beta chains below, sequenced in a study of T cell repertoires in cytomegalovirus infection (dated by TCRdb to about 2019). Data came from an Illumina HiSeq 1500. The raw public reads went through TCRdb reprocessing: fastp at Q25, MiXCR clone calling, in-frame beta chains kept. Every CDR3 protein is listed once, alongside the most common genes and DNA of its rows. The sample records 200,000 or so distinct CDR3 sequences, about 21% of which are singletons. The ten largest clones capture 2.5% to 3% of the sample. The sample taken for sequencing was PBMCs. These receptors were obtained from a human donor in good health (CMV status not recorded). Some clones in this sample may be carry-over from other donors' samples.

This chain joins TRBV29-1 and TRBJ2-1; D not certain. The V end lost 4 bases, the J end lost 8 bases, and 18 bases lay between the germline ends. The germline CDR1 and CDR2 sequences are SQVTM and ANQGSEA. The CDR3 runs to 14 residues. CDR3 sequence: CSVGVYRRYDEQFF. CDR3 DNA: TGCAGCGTTGGGGTCTACAGACGATACGATGAGCAGTTCTTC.

V usage is TRBV7-8 and J usage is TRBJ2-5, with TRBD1 identical over 8 bases. V lost 5 bases and J lost 7; bases outside the gene matches: 6. Germline CDR1 reads SGHVS; CDR2 reads FQNEAQ. The CDR3 contains 13 residues. The CDR3 loop is CASSPDRGGTQYF. The CDR3 bases are TGTGCCAGCAGCCCAGACAGGGGTGGGACCCAGTACTTC. Using reference TRBV7-8 and TRBJ2-5 for the parts outside the CDR3, the full variable domain is GAGVSQSPRYKVAKRGQDVALRCDPISGHVSLFWYQQALGQGPEFLTYFQNEAQLDKSGLPSDRFFAERPEGSVSTLKIQRTQQEDSAVYLCASSPDRGGTQYFGPGTRLLVL.

The chain combines TRBV28 with TRBJ1-1, with D unresolved. Germline CDR1 reads MDHEN; CDR2 reads SYDVKM. Deletions cut 2 bases from V and 5 bases from J, with 9 bases between. This CDR3 contains 13 residues. CDR3 DNA sequence: TGTGCCAGCAGTTTACTCCGGAGGACTGAAGCTTTCTTT. Protein: CASSLLRRTEAFF.

About this clonotype: This clone may be a read error of a much larger clone one base away. CDR3 protein: CASSLSGQGGGSPLHF. Here the CDR3 DNA reads TGTGCCAGCAGCCTATCGGGGCAGGGCGGTGGTTCACCCCTCCACTTT. The V and J genes are TRBV7-8 and TRBJ1-6; maybe TRBD1 (5 bases). V lost 5 bases to trimming and J lost 9 bases, with 20 bases between them. Germline loops: CDR1 SGHVS, CDR2 FQNEAQ. The CDR3 is 16 residues long.

This chain links TRBV12-3 or TRBV12-4 with TRBJ2-3; D gene uncertain. This CDR3 comprises 13 residues. V lost 6 bases to trimming and J lost 7 bases, with 14 bases between them. The CDR3 loop reads CASSPTRVYTQYF. The CDR3 DNA reads TGTGCCAGCAGCCCGACCCGGGTCTATACGCAGTATTTT.

This clonotype came up many times. V and J are TRBV6-5 and TRBJ2-7, with D perhaps matching TRBD2 (6 bases). Germline V gene sequence: CDR1 MNHEY, CDR2 SVGAGI. This CDR3 has 18 amino acids. V lost 8 bases to trimming and J lost 0 bases, with 26 bases between them. CDR3 nucleotide sequence: TGTGCCAGCCAAAACTGGGCCGGGCCGGGCGGGGCCTCCTACGAGCAGTACTTC. Its protein product is CASQNWAGPGGASYEQYF.

This clonotype was counted at least ten times. The chain joins TRBV4-1 to TRBJ2-3; 12 nucleotides align to TRBD2. The CDR3 runs to 15 residues. V lost 6 bases to trimming and J lost 4 bases; unmatched junction nucleotides: 5. Germline assignment: CDR1 MGHRA and CDR2 YSYEKL. CDR3 sequence (DNA): TGCGCCAGCAGTCGACTAGCGGGGGTGGCAGATACGCAGTATTTT. Encoded protein: CASSRLAGVADTQYF.

At least ten counts were recorded for this clonotype. The genes are TRBV11-2 and TRBJ2-1, with unresolved D. Germline V CDR1 and CDR2: SGHAT, FQNNGV. V shed 3 bases and J shed 9 bases, with 12 bases lying between them. This CDR3 has 13 residues. In nucleotides, the CDR3 is TGTGCCAGCAGCTTCCCCGCGTACGGTGAGCAGTTCTTC. Translating it yields CASSFPAYGEQFF.

V and J are TRBV4-1 and TRBJ2-7, with a tentative D call TRBD2 (8 bases). The V end was cut by 4 bases, the J end by 5 bases, with 30 bases between. Germline CDR1 and CDR2: MGHRA and YSYEKL. This CDR3 spans 19 amino acids. The CDR3 region has the DNA TGCGCCAGCAGCCCCTACGGGAGGGGGCGGTTAGCGAAGGTCCACGAGCAGTACTTC. Its translation is CASSPYGRGRLAKVHEQYF.

A few counts support this clonotype. The chain is built from TRBV19 and TRBJ2-1; TRBD2 aligns across 9 bases. The junction had 13 bases not matched to a gene; V was cut back by 7 bases and J by 3 bases. This CDR3 is built from 17 residues. Germline V lookup: CDR1 LNHDA, CDR2 SQIVND (reference sequence). The CDR3 DNA follows: TGTGCCAGTACCCTAGGGAGCGGGAGGACCTACTACAATGAGCAGTTCTTC. Amino acid sequence: CASTLGSGRTYYNEQFF.

The V gene is TRBV11-2, the J gene TRBJ2-7; maybe TRBD2 (5 bases). The CDR3 is made up of 14 amino acids. Trimming took 7 bases from V and 6 from J, leaving 19 bases between them. CDR1 and CDR2 (germline): SGHAT, FQNNGV. The CDR3 spells CASTLRTRGGEQYF. For the CDR3, the DNA is TGTGCCAGCACCCTTAGGACTCGAGGCGGCGAGCAGTACTTC.

This clonotype was observed many times. The rearrangement uses TRBV7-2 and TRBJ2-1; 11 positions agree with TRBD2. Germline CDR1 is SGHTA and CDR2 is FQGNSA. V shed 5 bases, J shed 12 bases, and the junction held 9 bases outside the gene matches. This CDR3 is built from 14 residues. This CDR3 is CASSLPLAGVRQFF. The DNA of the CDR3 is TGTGCCAGCAGCCTACCACTAGCGGGAGTTCGGCAGTTCTTC.

This clonotype was counted between two and nine times. The chain recombines TRBV4-3 with TRBJ1-6, with a weak D call TRBD1 (5 bases). The CDR3 has 15 amino acids. Germline-derived CDR1 and CDR2 are LGHNA and YSLEER. V was pared by 0 bases and J by 6 bases, with 9 bases between. CDR3 protein: CASSQETGRNSPLHF. The CDR3, as DNA: TGCGCCAGCAGCCAAGAAACAGGACGTAATTCACCCCTCCACTTT.

The sample holds many counts of this clonotype. The rearrangement uses TRBV7-8 and TRBJ2-7, with 7 bases fitting TRBD2. The trim removed 2 bases at V and 7 bases at J, leaving 11 bases unmatched. The CDR3 runs to 15 residues. Germline assignment: CDR1 SGHVS and CDR2 FQNEAQ. CDR3 coding DNA: TGTGCCAGCAGCTTAACGACTAGCCTCTCCGGGGAGCAGTACTTC. Its translation: CASSLTTSLSGEQYF.

This clonotype showed up many times. The chain links TRBV7-2 to TRBJ2-1; D not resolved. The CDR3 sequence is 13 residues long. Trimming took 1 base from V and 5 from J, leaving 6 bases between them. Germline V CDR1 and CDR2: SGHTA, FQGNSA. In DNA, the CDR3 is TGTGCCAGCAGCTTAGGGCTTAACAATGAGCAGTTCTTC. Translating it yields CASSLGLNNEQFF.

This clonotype has a count of ten or more. The CDR3 sequence: CASSWVAGVNEQFF. CDR3 sequence (DNA): TGTGCCAGCAGCTGGGTAGCGGGGGTCAATGAGCAGTTCTTC. The chain joins TRBV7-8 to TRBJ2-1, with 9 bases lining up with TRBD2. The length of the CDR3 is 14 residues. V dropped 4 bases and J dropped 6; count of bases not matched to a gene: 4. Germline CDR1 SGHVS, CDR2 FQNEAQ. Drawing the rest from reference TRBV7-8 and TRBJ2-1, the complete variable domain is GAGVSQSPRYKVAKRGQDVALRCDPISGHVSLFWYQQALGQGPEFLTYFQNEAQLDKSGLPSDRFFAERPEGSVSTLKIQRTQQEDSAVYLCASSWVAGVNEQFFGPGTRLTVL.

This clonotype has just a few counts. The V call is TRBV20-1, the J call TRBJ2-1, with TRBD1 matching 8 bases. V lost 0 bases, J lost 5 bases, and 9 bases stayed unmatched. The germline V gene has CDR1 DFQATT and CDR2 SNEGSKA (reference sequence). The length of the CDR3 is 16 residues. The DNA for the CDR3 is TGCAGTGCTAGAGATGGGAGGACAGGGCCGAACAATGAGCAGTTCTTC. As protein: CSARDGRTGPNNEQFF.

The rearrangement joins TRBV20-1 to TRBJ1-3; D perhaps matches TRBD1 (6 bases). Germline assignment: CDR1 DFQATT and CDR2 SNEGSKA (reference sequence). V shed 3 bases and J shed 2 bases, with 14 bases lying between them. The CDR3 runs 15 residues. CDR3 region: CSASGARGTGNTIYF. The CDR3 nucleotides read TGCAGTGCTAGTGGGGCCAGGGGTACTGGAAACACCATATATTTT.

The chain combines TRBV5-1 with TRBJ1-1, with 7 bases that match TRBD1. V gave up 4 bases and J gave up 1 base; unmatched junction bases: 7. Looked up from germline, CDR1 is SGHRS and CDR2 is YFSETQ. The CDR3 has 15 residues. The CDR3 DNA sequence: TGCGCCAGCAGCATAGGGGGCGGTGGGAACACTGAAGCTTTCTTT. This sequence encodes CASSIGGGGNTEAFF.

This clonotype was seen many times. The chain joins TRBV6-6 to TRBJ2-5, with D possibly TRBD1 on 6 matching bases. Trimming removed 4 bases at V and 1 base at J, with 16 bases between. The CDR3 runs to 16 residues. Germline V lookup: CDR1 MNHNY, CDR2 SVGAGI (reference sequence). CDR3: CASSSHPDRTQETQYF. The CDR3 coding sequence is TGTGCCAGCAGTTCTCACCCCGACAGGACCCAAGAGACCCAGTACTTC.

The chain joins TRBV27 to TRBJ2-1; a weak D match, TRBD1 (6 bases). The CDR3 consists of 16 residues. The germline CDR1 and CDR2 sequences are MNHEY and SMNVEV (reference sequence). V lost 1 base to trimming and J lost 2 bases, with 12 bases between them. Here the CDR3 reads CASSLWGLSAYNEQFF. CDR3 bases: TGTGCCAGCAGTTTATGGGGGCTAAGCGCCTACAATGAGCAGTTCTTC.

The chain employs TRBV5-1 and TRBJ1-4, with D hard to call. The ends were cut back, 0 bases at V and 8 bases at J, with 14 bases in the middle. Germline V gene data show CDR1 as SGHRS and CDR2 as YFSETQ. This CDR3 comprises 15 residues. The CDR3 here is CASSLAGSGGEKLFF. Written as DNA, the CDR3 is TGCGCCAGCAGCTTGGCCGGGTCAGGAGGAGAAAAACTGTTTTTT. Full variable domain (outside the CDR3, taken from reference TRBV5-1 and TRBJ1-4): KAGVTQTPRYLIKTRGQQVTLSCSPISGHRSVSWYQQTPGQGLQFLFEYFSETQRNKGNFPGRFSGRQFSNSRSEMNVSTLELGDSALYLCASSLAGSGGEKLFFGSGTQLSVL.

In this sample, this clonotype turned up many times. The chain employs TRBV7-2 and TRBJ2-4; 9 bases map to TRBD2. With 1 base clipped from V and 1 base from J, the junction kept 2 bases outside the gene matches. In germline, CDR1 is SGHTA, CDR2 FQGNSA. This CDR3 is built from 16 residues. CDR3 sequence (DNA): TGTGCCAGCAGCTTAGGCGGGAGGGGTGCCAAAAACATTCAGTACTTC. Amino acids: CASSLGGRGAKNIQYF.

The rearrangement links TRBV6-1 to TRBJ2-7; 7 nucleotides line up with TRBD1. CDR1 is MNHNS and CDR2 is SASEGT in the germline V gene. The CDR3 consists of 15 residues. V shed 7 bases, J shed 3 bases, and the junction held 12 bases outside the gene matches. CDR3 coding DNA: TGTGCCAGCAAGACCGCCCGAGACAGGGACTACGAGCAGTACTTC. As protein: CASKTARDRDYEQYF.

This clonotype turned up a few times. This chain joins TRBV11-2 and TRBJ2-2, with D tentatively TRBD2 (6 bases). CDR3 size: 16 residues. Trimming stripped 2 bases from V and 7 bases from J, with 17 bases between. Germline V gene data show CDR1 as SGHAT and CDR2 as FQNNGV. CDR3 residues: CASSLFTGFGGGELFF. The CDR3 DNA follows: TGTGCCAGCAGCTTATTTACCGGCTTCGGGGGCGGGGAGCTGTTTTTT.

The chain combines TRBV6-2 or TRBV6-3 with TRBJ2-1; TRBD1 or TRBD2 may be the D gene (5 bases each). The CDR3 sequence is 14 residues long. Germline V gene lookup returns CDR1 MNHEY and CDR2 SVGEGT. Trimming pared 1 base from V and 8 bases from J, leaving 12 bases between. The CDR3 DNA reads TGTGCCAGCAGTTACTTGGGACCTTTGGATGAGCAGTTCTTC. It is translated as CASSYLGPLDEQFF.